Listed below are T cell receptor beta chains from one sample, sequenced in a study of T-cell reconstitution after alpha-beta-depleted transplantation in children. TCRdb reanalysed the PCR reads using MiXCR and keeps one entry per CDR3 protein. The sample yields about a million distinct CDR3 sequences, 25% to 35% seen once. Source: PBMCs, mostly from graft donor cells, taken 360 days after TCRalphabeta/CD19-depleted stem cell transplant. These receptors all stem from a boy under two years old who had a stem cell transplant for SCID, so the T cells may come from the graft donor. The CDR3 runs from the conserved cysteine through the conserved F or W. D genes are given only for firm matches. Size values are once, few and many counts, or a class for expanded clones, and some rows have none.

TRBJ2-1 - 17 TRBV29-1 - CSAPPVGVTHSYNEQFF TGCAGCGCACCTCCGGTGGGGGTCACCCACTCCTACAATGAGCAGTTCTTC
TRBJ2-2 TRBD2 15 TRBV2 - CASMGTSGPTGELFF TGTGCCAGCATGGGGACTAGCGGGCCTACCGGGGAGCTGTTTTTT
TRBJ2-1 - 14 TRBV12-3/TRBV12-4 few CASSPSLGRDEQFF TGTGCCAGCAGTCCATCCCTTGGACGGGATGAGCAGTTCTTC
TRBJ2-7 - 15 TRBV5-1 few CASSLGTEVTYEQYF TGCGCCAGCAGCTTGGGGACAGAGGTCACCTACGAGCAGTACTTC
TRBJ2-3 - 14 TRBV4-1 many CASSQGHSTDTQYF TGCGCCAGCAGCCAAGGACATAGCACAGATACGCAGTATTTT
TRBJ1-1 - 11 TRBV5-1 - CASSMGTEAFF TGCGCCAGCAGCATGGGCACTGAAGCTTTCTTT
TRBJ1-2 TRBD1 12 TRBV7-9 - CASSLTTGGYTF TGTGCCAGCAGCTTAACGACAGGGGGCTACACCTTC
TRBJ1-6 TRBD1 15 TRBV12-3/TRBV12-4 - CASSPGTGWNSPLHF TGTGCCAGCAGTCCCGGGACAGGGTGGAATTCACCCCTCCACTTT
TRBJ2-3 - 16 TRBV7-2 few CASRPKSGTGTDTQYF TGTGCCAGCAGACCTAAATCCGGGACTGGCACAGATACGCAGTATTTT
TRBJ2-3 TRBD2 16 TRBV9 - CASSVGGGGGTDTQYF TGTGCCAGCAGCGTAGGGGGCGGGGGAGGCACAGATACGCAGTATTTT
TRBJ2-3 TRBD1 13 TRBV29-1 few CSVTGPRTDTQYF TGCAGCGTGACAGGGCCACGCACAGATACGCAGTATTTT
TRBJ2-5 - 14 TRBV5-1 - CASREPGRGETQYF TGCGCCAGCCGTGAGCCGGGTCGGGGAGAGACCCAGTACTTC
TRBJ1-4 TRBD1 14 TRBV30 - CAWSVQGEDEKLFF TGTGCCTGGAGTGTTCAGGGGGAGGATGAAAAACTGTTTTTT
TRBJ2-5 TRBD1 20 TRBV4-2 - CASSPIIDRGPIGIQETQYF TGTGCCAGCAGCCCCATAATTGACAGGGGGCCGATCGGGATCCAAGAGACCCAGTACTTC
TRBJ1-1 - 15 TRBV4-3 - CASSQEGHPRNEAFF TGCGCCAGCAGCCAAGAAGGGCACCCGAGAAATGAAGCTTTCTTT
TRBJ2-1 - 14 TRBV7-9 many CASSSDSYYNEQFF TGTGCCAGCAGCTCGGACAGCTACTACAATGAGCAGTTCTTC
TRBJ2-7 TRBD2 16 TRBV3-1 - CASSQGPSGAFYEQYF TGTGCCAGCAGCCAAGGGCCTAGCGGGGCCTTCTACGAGCAGTACTTC
TRBJ2-7 - 18 TRBV11-1 - CASSGGAGQSAYYRRQYF TGTGCCAGCAGCGGCGGGGCAGGCCAGTCGGCCTACTACAGGAGGCAGTACTTC
TRBJ1-2 - 11 TRBV29-1 few CSVRTVYGYTF TGCAGCGTTCGGACAGTCTATGGCTACACCTTC
TRBJ2-7 TRBD1 15 TRBV19 - CASSIVYRGPTEQYF TGTGCCAGTAGTATCGTATACAGGGGGCCCACCGAGCAGTACTTC
TRBJ2-5 - 16 TRBV15 - CATSRASTGDQETQYF TGTGCCACCAGCAGAGCCAGCACAGGTGACCAAGAGACCCAGTACTTC
TRBJ2-1 TRBD1 20 TRBV12-3/TRBV12-4 - CASSLTLDRGQRGSYNEQFF TGTGCCAGCAGTTTAACCCTGGACAGGGGGCAAAGAGGATCCTACAATGAGCAGTTCTTC
TRBJ2-1 - 12 TRBV13 - CASTFGLGHWFF TGTGCCAGCACCTTCGGTCTAGGGCATTGGTTCTTC
TRBJ2-1 - 16 TRBV11-2 - CASSLTGTPAFSEQFF TGTGCCAGCAGCTTAACAGGGACTCCCGCCTTTAGTGAGCAGTTCTTC
TRBJ2-3 - 14 TRBV4-1 few CASSQGPAEDTQYF TGCGCCAGCAGCCAGGGACCCGCAGAAGATACGCAGTATTTT
TRBJ2-3 - 12 TRBV29-1 few CSKQTGSETQYF TGCAGCAAACAGACAGGCTCGGAGACGCAGTATTTT
TRBJ2-1 - 15 TRBV4-2 - CASSQEGQGKGEQFF TGTGCCAGCAGCCAAGAGGGGCAGGGTAAAGGTGAGCAGTTCTTC
TRBJ2-3 TRBD2 18 TRBV5-1 few CASSLVPRLAGGKDTQYF TGCGCCAGCAGCTTGGTCCCGCGACTAGCGGGAGGGAAAGATACGCAGTATTTT
TRBJ2-7 TRBD1 15 TRBV2 - CASSRPGQGKGEQYF TGTGCCAGCAGTCGACCGGGACAGGGAAAGGGCGAGCAGTACTTC
TRBJ1-6 - 17 TRBV7-2 few CASSPREGGPYNSPLHF TGTGCCAGCAGCCCTAGAGAGGGGGGGCCATATAATTCACCCCTCCACTTT
TRBJ2-3 - 15 TRBV29-1 - CSVEEGWRVSDTQYF TGCAGCGTTGAAGAAGGGTGGAGAGTCTCAGATACGCAGTATTTT
TRBJ1-1 TRBD1 15 TRBV28 few CASSLWTGGNTEAFF TGTGCCAGCAGTTTATGGACAGGGGGCAACACTGAAGCTTTCTTT
TRBJ2-1 - 16 TRBV9 - CASSNHRDPGANEQFF TGTGCCAGCAGCAACCACCGGGACCCCGGGGCAAATGAGCAGTTCTTC
TRBJ1-1 - 13 TRBV12-3/TRBV12-4 many CASRKTGLTEAFF TGTGCCAGCAGGAAGACAGGACTAACTGAAGCTTTCTTT
TRBJ2-7 TRBD1 14 TRBV20-1 - CSASWDRGIYEQYF TGCAGTGCTTCCTGGGACAGGGGGATATACGAGCAGTACTTC
TRBJ2-1 - 14 TRBV6-1 few CASSGGGPYNEQFF TGTGCCAGCAGCGGCGGGGGCCCGTACAATGAGCAGTTCTTC
TRBJ2-1 TRBD1 15 TRBV12-3/TRBV12-4 - CASSLKGQGYNEQFF TGTGCCAGCAGTTTGAAGGGACAGGGATACAATGAGCAGTTCTTC
TRBJ2-7 - 12 TRBV28 many CASSPVGYEQYF TGTGCCAGCAGTCCCGTGGGGTACGAGCAGTACTTC
TRBJ2-7 - 13 TRBV20-1 few CSANSVAGYEQYF TGCAGTGCTAATTCGGTGGCGGGCTACGAGCAGTACTTC
TRBJ2-1 - 16 TRBV2 few CASRGLKDHSYNEQFF TGTGCCAGCAGGGGTCTGAAGGACCACTCCTACAATGAGCAGTTCTTC
TRBJ2-5 - 18 TRBV11-1 - CASSLAFPPGHLQETQYF TGTGCCAGCAGCTTAGCGTTCCCTCCGGGACACCTTCAAGAGACCCAGTACTTC
TRBJ2-1 TRBD2 18 TRBV4-2 - CASSQDRRLAGISDEQFF TGTGCCAGCAGCCAAGATCGCCGGCTAGCGGGCATTTCGGATGAGCAGTTCTTC
TRBJ2-2 TRBD1 19 TRBV7-3 - CASSVIARTGVINTGELFF TGTGCCAGCAGCGTTATTGCGAGGACAGGGGTCATAAACACCGGGGAGCTGTTTTTT
TRBJ2-2 TRBD2 16 TRBV5-1 - CASRTMTSRGTGELFF TGCGCCAGCAGGACAATGACTAGCCGAGGCACCGGGGAGCTGTTTTTT
TRBJ2-3 TRBD1 13 TRBV18 few CASSPGTGDTQYF TGTGCCAGCTCACCGGGGACAGGTGATACGCAGTATTTT
TRBJ1-5 TRBD1 12 TRBV12-3/TRBV12-4 - CASSVGQGREHF TGTGCCAGCAGTGTCGGACAGGGAAGGGAGCATTTT
TRBJ2-2 TRBD1 20 TRBV4-2 - CASSQDPPRGRSTLAGELFF TGTGCCAGCAGCCAAGATCCTCCCAGGGGGCGATCCACCTTGGCCGGGGAGCTGTTTTTT
TRBJ2-1 TRBD2 16 TRBV2 once CASSTALAASYNEQFF TGTGCCAGCAGCACCGCACTAGCGGCTTCCTACAATGAGCAGTTCTTC
TRBJ1-1 - 13 TRBV20-1 - CSARSTGNTEAFF TGCAGTGCTAGATCGACAGGGAACACTGAAGCTTTCTTT
TRBJ2-5 - 16 TRBV5-1 few CASSPPTRPAQETQYF TGCGCCAGCAGCCCGCCGACTAGGCCGGCCCAAGAGACCCAGTACTTC
TRBJ2-3 - 15 TRBV7-2 - CASSPGDLPTDTQYF TGTGCCAGCAGCCCGGGGGATCTCCCAACAGATACGCAGTATTTT
TRBJ2-3 - 13 TRBV12-5 - CASGGPYTDTQYF TGTGCTAGTGGAGGACCGTACACAGATACGCAGTATTTT
TRBJ2-1 TRBD1 15 TRBV18 few CASSPMTGGHNEQFF TGTGCCAGCTCACCGATGACAGGGGGCCACAATGAGCAGTTCTTC
TRBJ2-7 TRBD1 14 TRBV12-3/TRBV12-4 few CASSMDRGPYEQYF TGTGCCAGCAGCATGGACAGGGGGCCCTACGAGCAGTACTTC
TRBJ1-6 TRBD1 15 TRBV20-1 few CSARGPGGAFSPLHF TGCAGTGCTAGAGGACCAGGGGGCGCTTTTTCACCCCTCCACTTT
TRBJ2-2 TRBD1 15 TRBV6-1 - CASSEQGASTGELFF TGTGCCAGCAGTGAACAGGGGGCCTCCACCGGGGAGCTGTTTTTT
TRBJ2-1 TRBD1 14 TRBV5-1 - CASSLEGAGNEQFF TGCGCCAGCAGCTTGGAGGGGGCTGGCAATGAGCAGTTCTTC